This T cell receptor (beta chain) comes out of a study of T-cell memory formation after mild COVID-19. Study-level background: The TCR clusters were mostly specific to one donor. Study outcomes and limitations: Clones that contracted from day 15 to 85 had balanced CD4/CD8; later expanders were CD4+ biased. Among contracting clones, CD4+ were mainly CM/EM and CD8+ enriched in EMRA. Detection of some responders pre-infection suggested pre-existing cross-reactive memory T cells participated.

TCRdb reprocessed the 5' RACE reads with MiXCR, giving one entry per CDR3 protein. The data show about 210,000 distinct CDR3 sequences, 10% to 13% seen once. Details on this clonotype: As yet, its antigen is unknown.

Germline V gene data show CDR1 as SGHKS and CDR2 as YYEKEE (reference sequence). V was clipped by 5 bases and J by 3 bases; unmatched bases: 4. The CDR3 totals 15 residues. The sample was PBMCs or a T cell subset sorted from them (not recorded which). The chain couples TRBV5-5 to TRBJ2-2; 10 nucleotides match TRBD1. This receptor was taken from a young man who had mild COVID-19 (a few samples of this study predate the infection). Cell type and time point are not known. CDR3 sequence reads: CASSGTGVYTGELFF. DNA for the CDR3: TGTGCCAGCAGTGGGACAGGGGTGTACACCGGGGAGCTGTTTTTT.